Listed here are 27 T cell receptor beta chains from one sample, sequenced in a study of blood T cell repertoires in COVID-19. Using immunoSEQ multiplex PCR, the repertoire was profiled, and TCRdb retains in-frame clones only, with some absent. The sample lists 190,000 or so clones; 70% to 90% were seen once. The sequencing input was PBMCs or T cells enriched from blood (not recorded which). These TCRs come from a woman in her thirties who had been exposed to COVID-19.

This sequence joins TRBV6-4 and TRBJ2-2, with 10 bases aligning to TRBD1. J lost 5 bases, V lost 5 bases, and 2 bases had no gene match. The CDR3 extends over 14 amino acids. The germline gives CDR1 MRHNA, CDR2 SNTAGT. CDR3 sequence: CASSRTGGTGELFF. In nucleotides, the CDR3 is TGTGCCAGCAGTCGGACAGGGGGTACCGGGGAGCTGTTTTTT.

The gene calls are TRBV5-1 and TRBJ2-3, with D possibly being TRBD2 (6 bases). V shed 2 bases and J shed 3 bases, with 16 bases lying between them. Germline CDR1 is SGHRS and CDR2 is YFSETQ. The CDR3 is 16 residues long. CDR3 nucleotide sequence: TGCGCCAGCAGCTTTAGCGGATCCGGCCCAACAGATACGCAGTATTTT. This translates into CASSFSGSGPTDTQYF.

V gene TRBV9 combines with J gene TRBJ2-2; 9 nucleotides agree with TRBD1. There are 16 residues in the CDR3. After removal of 4 bases from V and 6 bases from J, the junction contained 10 bases not matched to a gene. Germline-derived CDR1 and CDR2 are SGDLS and YYNGEE. The CDR3 DNA reads as TGTGCCAGCAGCTCACGAGGGGACAGGGCTTCCGGGGAGCTGTTTTTT. Amino acids: CASSSRGDRASGELFF. Complete variable domain (other parts from reference TRBV9 and TRBJ2-2): DSGVTQTPKHLITATGQRVTLRCSPRSGDLSVYWYQQSLDQGLQFLIQYYNGEERAKGNILERFSAQQFPDLHSELNLSSLELGDSALYFCASSSRGDRASGELFFGEGSRLTVL.

The rearrangement uses TRBV2 and TRBJ2-5; possibly TRBD1 for D (8 bases). V was pared by 11 bases and J by 5 bases, with 21 bases between. This CDR3 has 14 residues. CDR1 is SNHLY and CDR2 is FYNNEI in the germline V gene. The CDR3 region has the DNA TGTGCCGTCCAGACAGGGGCGGGAGTGGAGACCCAGTACTTC. It translates to CAVQTGAGVETQYF. Full variable domain (outside the CDR3, taken from reference TRBV2 and TRBJ2-5): EPEVTQTPSHQVTQMGQEVILRCVPISNHLYFYWYRQILGQKVEFLVSFYNNEISEKSEIFDDQFSVERPDGSNFTLKIRSTKLEDSAMYFCAVQTGAGVETQYFGPGTRLLVL.

The chain employs TRBV11-2 and TRBJ2-4; TRBD2 matches at 9 bases. The CDR3 is 17 amino acids. Germline V gene sequence: CDR1 SGHAT, CDR2 FQNNGV. The V and J ends lost 0 bases and 0 bases, in that order; junction bases with no gene match: 3. The CDR3 sequence is CASSLEGSGGAKNIQYF. DNA of the CDR3: TGTGCCAGCAGCTTAGAAGGTAGCGGGGGAGCCAAAAACATTCAGTACTTC.

This clone was found a few times. The rearrangement uses TRBV19 and TRBJ2-1; maybe TRBD1 (6 bases). The CDR3 has 15 amino acids. Germline CDR1 is LNHDA and CDR2 is SQIVND (reference sequence). V lost 4 bases and J lost 9, with 19 bases in between. The CDR3 DNA sequence: TGTGCCAGTAGTAAGGGACAAGCAAAAGGGGGTGAGCAGTTCTTC. It codes for CASSKGQAKGGEQFF.

The chain carries TRBV11-3 and TRBJ2-7, with 15 bases fitting TRBD2. Looked up from germline, CDR1 is SGHNT and CDR2 is YENEEA. There are 15 residues in the CDR3. V lost 5 bases to trimming and J lost 7 bases; unmatched junction nucleotides: 6. CDR3 region: CASSRGTSGGYEQYF. The CDR3 coding sequence is TGTGCCAGCAGCCGAGGGACTAGCGGGGGGTATGAGCAGTACTTC.

This chain links TRBV5-1 with TRBJ1-3, with D hard to call. Germline assignment: CDR1 SGHRS and CDR2 YFSETQ. This CDR3 is built from 14 residues. Between the trimmed V and J ends, which lost 0 bases and 2 bases, there was a span of 6 bases. The CDR3 loop reads CASSLEDTGNTIYF. CDR3 sequence (DNA): TGCGCCAGCAGCTTGGAAGACACTGGAAACACCATATATTTT.

The chain links TRBV18 to TRBJ2-7; D is unresolved. With 3 bases removed from V and 5 bases from J, the gap between germline ends came to 8 bases. Per the germline V gene, CDR1 is KGHSH and CDR2 is LQKENI. The length of the CDR3 is 12 residues. In nucleotides, the CDR3 is TGTGCCAGCTCACCGATCAGGAACGAGCAGTACTTC. Residues: CASSPIRNEQYF.

V gene TRBV5-8 combines with J gene TRBJ2-1; 7 bases map to TRBD2. Trimming removed 4 bases from V and 0 bases from J; junction bases left unmatched: 16. This CDR3 has 19 residues. CDR1 and CDR2 (germline): SGHTS, YDEGEE. CDR3 sequence: CASSLEMLGGLSSYNEQFF. The CDR3 DNA follows: TGTGCCAGCAGCCTGGAAATGCTCGGGGGGTTGAGCTCCTACAATGAGCAGTTCTTC. Based on the CDR3 plus reference TRBV5-8 and TRBJ2-1, the full variable domain is EAGVTQSPTHLIKTRGQQATLRCSPISGHTSVYWYQQALGLGLQFLLWYDEGEERNRGNFPPRFSGRQFPNYSSELNVNALELEDSALYLCASSLEMLGGLSSYNEQFFGPGTRLTVL.

V usage is TRBV2 and J usage is TRBJ1-5, with D unclear. The CDR3 sequence is 16 residues long. The V gene lost 7 bases and the J gene lost 6 bases, with 22 bases spanning the gap. Germline CDR1 is SNHLY and CDR2 is FYNNEI. The DNA for the CDR3 is TGTGCCAGCAAGAGGTCGCCAGCGGTTACCGCTCAGCCCCAGCATTTT. Translated: CASKRSPAVTAQPQHF.

This chain links TRBV11-2 with TRBJ2-3; perhaps TRBD1 as D (5 bases). This CDR3 region has 19 residues. Germline V gives CDR1 SGHAT, CDR2 FQNNGV. Trimming took 0 bases from V and 0 from J, leaving 19 bases between them. The DNA for the CDR3 is TGTGCCAGCAGCTTAGAGAGGCCAGGGATATACTCTAGCACAGATACGCAGTATTTT. It translates to CASSLERPGIYSSTDTQYF. Full variable domain (rest looked up from reference TRBV11-2 and TRBJ2-3): EAGVAQSPRYKIIEKRQSVAFWCNPISGHATLYWYQQILGQGPKLLIQFQNNGVVDDSQLPKDRFSAERLKGVDSTLKIQPAKLEDSAVYLCASSLERPGIYSSTDTQYFGPGTRLTVL.

The chain recombines TRBV10-3 with TRBJ2-7, with 8 bases fitting TRBD1. V trimming: 7 bases; J trimming: 5 bases; junction bases outside the gene matches: 4. The CDR3 consists of 12 residues. The V gene's germline CDR1 is ENHRY and CDR2 SYGVKD. The CDR3 is CAINTGQDEQYF. The CDR3 DNA is TGTGCCATCAACACGGGACAGGACGAGCAGTACTTC.

This sequence joins TRBV14 and TRBJ2-3; 12 positions agree with TRBD1. The CDR3 totals 17 residues. Germline CDR1 is SGHDN and CDR2 is FVKESK. V lost 2 bases to trimming and J lost 6 bases; unmatched junction nucleotides: 9. In DNA form, the CDR3 reads TGTGCCAGCAGCCAAAACAAGGGACAGGGGGCGCGGGATACGCAGTATTTT. As protein: CASSQNKGQGARDTQYF.

The chain carries TRBV19 and TRBJ1-5; 11 bases align to TRBD1. In germline, CDR1 is LNHDA, CDR2 SQIVND (reference sequence). The CDR3 has 16 amino acids. The trim removed 6 bases at V and 0 bases at J, leaving 4 bases unmatched. CDR3 in DNA: TGTGCCAGTAGAGGGGGGACAGGGGGTAGCAATCAGCCCCAGCATTTT. This sequence encodes CASRGGTGGSNQPQHF.

The rearrangement links TRBV14 to TRBJ2-7, with a weak D call TRBD1 (5 bases). The germline gives CDR1 SGHDN, CDR2 FVKESK. The V gene lost 4 bases and the J gene lost 7 bases, with 8 bases spanning the gap. CDR3 length equals 11 residues. The CDR3 DNA is TGTGCCAGCAGCCTAAGACAGGAGCAGTACTTC. Translating gives CASSLRQEQYF. Drawing the rest from reference TRBV14 and TRBJ2-7, the complete variable domain is EAGVTQFPSHSVIEKGQTVTLRCDPISGHDNLYWYRRVMGKEIKFLLHFVKESKQDESGMPNNRFLAERTGGTYSTLKVQPAELEDSGVYFCASSLRQEQYFGPGTRLTVT.

The J gene is TRBJ1-5, the V gene TRBV2; a weak D match, TRBD1 (6 bases). Between the trimmed V and J ends, which lost 5 bases and 12 bases, there was a span of 11 bases. In germline, CDR1 is SNHLY, CDR2 FYNNEI. The CDR3 totals 11 residues. CDR3 sequence: CASSIDRSQHF. CDR3 bases: TGTGCCAGCAGTATCGACAGGAGCCAGCATTTT.

As concerns this clone: One junction end disagrees with the germline gene, perhaps due to a read error. The rearrangement joins TRBV6-4 to TRBJ2-6; perhaps TRBD1 as D (5 bases). Per the germline V gene, CDR1 is MRHNA and CDR2 is SNTAGT. This CDR3 has 16 amino acids. The DNA for the CDR3 is TGTGCCAGCAGTCCAGGCGTCACCTCTGGGGCCAACGTCCTGACCTTC. This encodes CASSPGVTSGANVLTF.

The chain recombines TRBV15 with TRBJ2-7, with D perhaps matching TRBD1 (5 bases). The CDR3 has 14 residues. The germline gives CDR1 LNHNV, CDR2 YYDKDF (reference sequence). V shed 3 bases and J shed 3 bases, with 12 bases lying between them. CDR3 DNA: TGTGCCACCAGCAGCCTCCAGGGAAGCTACGAGCAGTACTTC. Its protein is CATSSLQGSYEQYF.

The CDR3 DNA is TGTGCCAGCAGTGAATGGGACAGGGTTGGAGAGACCCAGTACTTC. It is translated as CASSEWDRVGETQYF. The chain has TRBV25-1 and TRBJ2-5; 9 nucleotides align to TRBD1. Germline V lookup: CDR1 MGHDK, CDR2 SYGVNS. V lost 1 base and J lost 4; bases outside the gene matches: 4. The CDR3 contains 15 residues.

The V call is TRBV5-6, the J call TRBJ1-1; TRBD1 matches at 7 bases. Germline V gives CDR1 SGHDT, CDR2 YYEEEE. This CDR3 has 16 residues. Losses at the gene ends were 4 bases for V and 2 bases for J; bases not matched to a gene: 11. The CDR3 reads CASSTPRGFLNTEAFF. The CDR3 coding sequence is TGTGCCAGCAGCACCCCCAGGGGGTTTCTTAACACTGAAGCTTTCTTT. The full variable domain, its missing parts supplied by reference TRBV5-6 and TRBJ1-1, is DAGVTQSPTHLIKTRGQQVTLRCSPKSGHDTVSWYQQALGQGPQFIFQYYEEEERQRGNFPDRFSGHQFPNYSSELNVNALLLGDSALYLCASSTPRGFLNTEAFFGQGTRLTVV.

This clone was detected only a few times. The chain links TRBV7-9 to TRBJ2-1, with D perhaps TRBD2 (5 bases). The CDR3 has 14 residues. The V and J ends lost 7 bases and 6 bases respectively, with 16 bases between them. The germline CDR1 and CDR2 sequences are SEHNR and FQNEAQ (reference sequence). CDR3 amino acids: CASKSGAPVNEQFF. CDR3 sequence (DNA): TGTGCCAGCAAAAGCGGAGCACCGGTCAATGAGCAGTTCTTC.

The gene calls are TRBV14 and TRBJ1-2; TRBD1 might be the D (5 bases). V was trimmed by 4 bases and J by 1 base, leaving 16 bases between them. The CDR3 length is 16 residues. The germline CDR1 and CDR2 sequences are SGHDN and FVKESK. The CDR3 region has the DNA TGTGCCAGCAGCCGAGATAATTGGGGACTTAACTATGGCTACACCTTC. Amino acids: CASSRDNWGLNYGYTF.

The rearrangement links TRBV24-1 to TRBJ2-1; 10 positions match TRBD2. The CDR3 has 14 amino acids. In germline, CDR1 is KGHDR, CDR2 SFDVKD. V trimming: 7 bases; J trimming: 2 bases; junction bases outside the gene matches: 1. CDR3 bases: TGTGCCACCAGCGGGACTAGCGCCTACAATGAGCAGTTCTTC. Its translation: CATSGTSAYNEQFF.

The chain is built from TRBV18 and TRBJ2-5, with a tentative D call TRBD2 (5 bases). V was cut by 0 bases and J by 3 bases, with 5 bases left in between. CDR1 is KGHSH, CDR2 LQKENI, per germline. The CDR3 extends over 13 amino acids. The CDR3 DNA reads TGTGCCAGCTCACCACCGGAGGAAGAGACCCAGTACTTC. It translates to CASSPPEEETQYF.

The chain recombines TRBV11-3 with TRBJ1-2, with 9 bases that match TRBD1. The CDR3 spans 14 residues. J lost 5 bases, V lost 5 bases, and 6 bases had no gene match. Germline V lookup: CDR1 SGHNT, CDR2 YENEEA. The CDR3 region is CASSLRTGVYGYTF. DNA for the CDR3: TGTGCCAGCAGCCTGAGGACAGGGGTGTATGGCTACACCTTC.

This clone was recorded only once. The rearrangement links TRBV18 to TRBJ1-3; D is perhaps TRBD1 (6 bases). The CDR3 extends over 17 amino acids. Germline values: CDR1 KGHSH, CDR2 LQKENI. V lost 0 bases, J lost 3 bases, and 15 bases lay in between. The DNA for the CDR3 is TGTGCCAGCTCACCACCCACCGGGGGGCTTAATGGAAACACCATATATTTT. It is translated as CASSPPTGGLNGNTIYF.